This T cell receptor beta chain stems from a study of T cells in localized non-small cell lung cancer (dated by TCRdb to about 2020). As for the study more broadly: The study analyzed T cell repertoires of under 250 early-stage NSCLC patients, comparing tumors and uninvolved tumor-adjacent lungs. The cohort consisted of 236 treatment-naive NSCLC patients whose localized lung tumors had been resected. A mean age of roughly 66 years was recorded for the NSCLC patients, of whom roughly 130 were male and 107 were female.

At diagnosis, tumor, uninvolved tumor-adjacent lung and peripheral blood were collected and then preserved as a mix of FFPE and fresh-frozen material. For TCR repertoire profiling, blood samples were analyzed in the form of peripheral blood mononuclear cells. Beyond this particular receptor, the publication reports: Multi-region tumor sequencing was not performed, so intratumor heterogeneity could not be excluded. Uninvolved tumor-adjacent lung showed the highest T cell clonality, higher than tumor, which suggests more focused antigenic responses in the adjacent lung. A median of about 53 of the top 100 tumor clones were detected in paired uninvolved adjacent lung, and 25 to 35 of these tumor clones were also found among the top 100 clones of the paired uninvolved adjacent lung. Higher blood T cell density associated with longer overall survival, while higher adjacent-lung clonality associated with shorter survival. Since the design was exploratory, TCR variables were selected using unadjusted p-values with no false-discovery rate correction.

TCR beta CDR3 regions were sequenced from DNA using the immunoSEQ Assay. Turning to the authors' computational methods: T cell density was computed as TCR beta template counts normalized to usable DNA estimated by amplifying housekeeping genes. Using the preseqR package, richness was estimated by extrapolating to 120,000 templates for tissue samples and 400,000 templates for PBMC samples. Clonality was defined by subtracting Pielou's evenness from one. To identify tissue-enriched TCRs, differential abundance testing was run on productive amino-acid clonotypes with a minimum total count of 5 and an alpha of 0.1. The Jaccard Index and the Morisita Overlap Index were used to quantify repertoire overlap between compartments. GLIPH grouped TCR beta CDR3s together with public tetramer-defined viral CDR3s, and a viral motif had to include at least three viral sequences and also show V-gene enrichment. TCRdb took over this immuneACCESS table, retaining in-frame rearrangements with V and J assigned. Such tables are incomplete; in checked studies, under half of the missing clones stem from an unresolved V gene, and the remainder is unexplained. The V and J calls and clone size are taken from that table; D and trimming were inferred from the DNA. The sample yields fewer than 50,000 clones; approximately 80% were counted once. Together, the top ten hold roughly 7.5% of the sample.

Note on this clone: What this receptor recognizes is not known. No qualities accompany the bases; no much larger clone lies one base away.

The CDR3 covers 15 residues, taking in both the cysteine and the phenylalanine. Only CDR3 DNA remains: 45 bases, in frame from the first base. CDR1 and CDR2, per the germline V gene (reference sequence), are LNHDA and SQIVND. Compared with germline, V lacks 5 bases and J lacks 10 bases; bases without a gene match: 8. The sample consisted of PBMCs, taken before any cancer treatment. Recombination linked TRBV19 to TRBJ2-1; the junction holds 13 bases that match TRBD2. This sequence was found in a man aged 40 to 70 with stage II lung adenocarcinoma. The CDR3 region has the sequence CASSVPGLAGPEQFF. The DNA is as follows: TGTGCCAGTAGTGTACCGGGACTAGCGGGACCGGAGCAGTTCTTC.